This T cell receptor (beta chain) comes out of a study of CD8 T cells in ankylosing spondylitis. General study results and limits: Matched ankylosing spondylitis synovial fluid reportedly contained a significantly enriched population of disease-linked clones. Disease-linked clones, CD8+, were relatively rare in peripheral blood. In synovial fluid and blood from reactive arthritis, some motif variants were previously reported. One TCR beta motif, made up of about 8 highly homologous variants, appeared characteristic of ankylosing spondylitis blood.

Trimming stripped 3 bases from V and 5 bases from J, with 10 bases between. The CDR3 covers 13 residues. Generation of TCR beta libraries employed quantitative 5'-RACE incorporating molecular barcodes. Using its own MiXCR run on the 5' RACE reads, TCRdb lists one record per CDR3 protein. Of approximately 400,000 distinct CDR3 sequences in the sample, 25% to 30% were seen once. This clonotype was seen only a few times. The antigen remains unidentified. The sample was blood, either unsorted or a sorted T cell fraction (not recorded which). The chain has TRBV12-3 or TRBV12-4 and TRBJ2-5; D is unclear. The TCR was taken from a male donor with ankylosing spondylitis. CDR3 DNA sequence: TGTGCCAGCAGTTTCTTGGTTTTGGAGACCCAGTACTTC. Translating it yields CASSFLVLETQYF.